This TCR beta chain was recovered during a study of blood T cell repertoires in COVID-19. Study-wide context: COVID-19 samples collected from the United States, Italy and Spain covered acute and convalescent phases. The cDNA or gDNA used as material had been derived from T cells, B-cell-depleted T cells, or PBMCs.

In the original workflow: The assay estimated nucleated cells by amplifying reference gene primers. Sequencing used immunoSEQ multiplex PCR; TCRdb keeps in-frame clones, though not all of them. The DNA gave D and trimming, while V, J and clone size come from that table. The table includes about 38,000 clones, roughly 87% detected once. The CDR3 runs to 18 residues. CDR1 is MNHNS, CDR2 SASEGT, per germline. J was trimmed by 0 bases and V by 2 bases; bases with no gene match: 10. This chain links TRBV6-1 with TRBJ1-2; 9 positions agree with TRBD1. This TCR derives from a human donor in a cohort sampled during active COVID-19. Material for sequencing was peripheral blood. The CDR3 sequence: CASSEFLPGTGTNYGYTF. CDR3 sequence (DNA): TGTGCCAGCAGTGAATTCCTACCCGGGACAGGGACTAACTATGGCTACACCTTC.